This TCR beta chain was observed in a study of blood T cell repertoires in COVID-19. Study in general: The cDNA or gDNA used as material had been derived from T cells, B-cell-depleted T cells, or PBMCs.

As originally analysed: The authors estimated nucleated cell counts from reference gene primer amplification. The assay was immunoSEQ multiplex PCR, and TCRdb's table has in-frame clones only and misses some. From that table come the V and J calls and clone size; the DNA was used to work out D and trimming. The top ten clones hold approximately 1.3% of a sample with 200,000 to 250,000 clones, around 88% of them seen once. Germline V gene lookup returns CDR1 SGHDT and CDR2 YYEEEE. CDR3 length: 14 residues. Trimming pared 0 bases from V and 5 bases from J, leaving 8 bases between. The V call is TRBV5-6, the J call TRBJ1-4; D is undetermined. The sequenced sample was peripheral blood. This TCR was recovered from a man older than 75 with acute or convalescent COVID-19. CDR3 sequence: CASSLGQLNEKLFF. The CDR3, as DNA: TGTGCCAGCAGCTTGGGGCAGTTAAATGAAAAACTGTTTTTT.